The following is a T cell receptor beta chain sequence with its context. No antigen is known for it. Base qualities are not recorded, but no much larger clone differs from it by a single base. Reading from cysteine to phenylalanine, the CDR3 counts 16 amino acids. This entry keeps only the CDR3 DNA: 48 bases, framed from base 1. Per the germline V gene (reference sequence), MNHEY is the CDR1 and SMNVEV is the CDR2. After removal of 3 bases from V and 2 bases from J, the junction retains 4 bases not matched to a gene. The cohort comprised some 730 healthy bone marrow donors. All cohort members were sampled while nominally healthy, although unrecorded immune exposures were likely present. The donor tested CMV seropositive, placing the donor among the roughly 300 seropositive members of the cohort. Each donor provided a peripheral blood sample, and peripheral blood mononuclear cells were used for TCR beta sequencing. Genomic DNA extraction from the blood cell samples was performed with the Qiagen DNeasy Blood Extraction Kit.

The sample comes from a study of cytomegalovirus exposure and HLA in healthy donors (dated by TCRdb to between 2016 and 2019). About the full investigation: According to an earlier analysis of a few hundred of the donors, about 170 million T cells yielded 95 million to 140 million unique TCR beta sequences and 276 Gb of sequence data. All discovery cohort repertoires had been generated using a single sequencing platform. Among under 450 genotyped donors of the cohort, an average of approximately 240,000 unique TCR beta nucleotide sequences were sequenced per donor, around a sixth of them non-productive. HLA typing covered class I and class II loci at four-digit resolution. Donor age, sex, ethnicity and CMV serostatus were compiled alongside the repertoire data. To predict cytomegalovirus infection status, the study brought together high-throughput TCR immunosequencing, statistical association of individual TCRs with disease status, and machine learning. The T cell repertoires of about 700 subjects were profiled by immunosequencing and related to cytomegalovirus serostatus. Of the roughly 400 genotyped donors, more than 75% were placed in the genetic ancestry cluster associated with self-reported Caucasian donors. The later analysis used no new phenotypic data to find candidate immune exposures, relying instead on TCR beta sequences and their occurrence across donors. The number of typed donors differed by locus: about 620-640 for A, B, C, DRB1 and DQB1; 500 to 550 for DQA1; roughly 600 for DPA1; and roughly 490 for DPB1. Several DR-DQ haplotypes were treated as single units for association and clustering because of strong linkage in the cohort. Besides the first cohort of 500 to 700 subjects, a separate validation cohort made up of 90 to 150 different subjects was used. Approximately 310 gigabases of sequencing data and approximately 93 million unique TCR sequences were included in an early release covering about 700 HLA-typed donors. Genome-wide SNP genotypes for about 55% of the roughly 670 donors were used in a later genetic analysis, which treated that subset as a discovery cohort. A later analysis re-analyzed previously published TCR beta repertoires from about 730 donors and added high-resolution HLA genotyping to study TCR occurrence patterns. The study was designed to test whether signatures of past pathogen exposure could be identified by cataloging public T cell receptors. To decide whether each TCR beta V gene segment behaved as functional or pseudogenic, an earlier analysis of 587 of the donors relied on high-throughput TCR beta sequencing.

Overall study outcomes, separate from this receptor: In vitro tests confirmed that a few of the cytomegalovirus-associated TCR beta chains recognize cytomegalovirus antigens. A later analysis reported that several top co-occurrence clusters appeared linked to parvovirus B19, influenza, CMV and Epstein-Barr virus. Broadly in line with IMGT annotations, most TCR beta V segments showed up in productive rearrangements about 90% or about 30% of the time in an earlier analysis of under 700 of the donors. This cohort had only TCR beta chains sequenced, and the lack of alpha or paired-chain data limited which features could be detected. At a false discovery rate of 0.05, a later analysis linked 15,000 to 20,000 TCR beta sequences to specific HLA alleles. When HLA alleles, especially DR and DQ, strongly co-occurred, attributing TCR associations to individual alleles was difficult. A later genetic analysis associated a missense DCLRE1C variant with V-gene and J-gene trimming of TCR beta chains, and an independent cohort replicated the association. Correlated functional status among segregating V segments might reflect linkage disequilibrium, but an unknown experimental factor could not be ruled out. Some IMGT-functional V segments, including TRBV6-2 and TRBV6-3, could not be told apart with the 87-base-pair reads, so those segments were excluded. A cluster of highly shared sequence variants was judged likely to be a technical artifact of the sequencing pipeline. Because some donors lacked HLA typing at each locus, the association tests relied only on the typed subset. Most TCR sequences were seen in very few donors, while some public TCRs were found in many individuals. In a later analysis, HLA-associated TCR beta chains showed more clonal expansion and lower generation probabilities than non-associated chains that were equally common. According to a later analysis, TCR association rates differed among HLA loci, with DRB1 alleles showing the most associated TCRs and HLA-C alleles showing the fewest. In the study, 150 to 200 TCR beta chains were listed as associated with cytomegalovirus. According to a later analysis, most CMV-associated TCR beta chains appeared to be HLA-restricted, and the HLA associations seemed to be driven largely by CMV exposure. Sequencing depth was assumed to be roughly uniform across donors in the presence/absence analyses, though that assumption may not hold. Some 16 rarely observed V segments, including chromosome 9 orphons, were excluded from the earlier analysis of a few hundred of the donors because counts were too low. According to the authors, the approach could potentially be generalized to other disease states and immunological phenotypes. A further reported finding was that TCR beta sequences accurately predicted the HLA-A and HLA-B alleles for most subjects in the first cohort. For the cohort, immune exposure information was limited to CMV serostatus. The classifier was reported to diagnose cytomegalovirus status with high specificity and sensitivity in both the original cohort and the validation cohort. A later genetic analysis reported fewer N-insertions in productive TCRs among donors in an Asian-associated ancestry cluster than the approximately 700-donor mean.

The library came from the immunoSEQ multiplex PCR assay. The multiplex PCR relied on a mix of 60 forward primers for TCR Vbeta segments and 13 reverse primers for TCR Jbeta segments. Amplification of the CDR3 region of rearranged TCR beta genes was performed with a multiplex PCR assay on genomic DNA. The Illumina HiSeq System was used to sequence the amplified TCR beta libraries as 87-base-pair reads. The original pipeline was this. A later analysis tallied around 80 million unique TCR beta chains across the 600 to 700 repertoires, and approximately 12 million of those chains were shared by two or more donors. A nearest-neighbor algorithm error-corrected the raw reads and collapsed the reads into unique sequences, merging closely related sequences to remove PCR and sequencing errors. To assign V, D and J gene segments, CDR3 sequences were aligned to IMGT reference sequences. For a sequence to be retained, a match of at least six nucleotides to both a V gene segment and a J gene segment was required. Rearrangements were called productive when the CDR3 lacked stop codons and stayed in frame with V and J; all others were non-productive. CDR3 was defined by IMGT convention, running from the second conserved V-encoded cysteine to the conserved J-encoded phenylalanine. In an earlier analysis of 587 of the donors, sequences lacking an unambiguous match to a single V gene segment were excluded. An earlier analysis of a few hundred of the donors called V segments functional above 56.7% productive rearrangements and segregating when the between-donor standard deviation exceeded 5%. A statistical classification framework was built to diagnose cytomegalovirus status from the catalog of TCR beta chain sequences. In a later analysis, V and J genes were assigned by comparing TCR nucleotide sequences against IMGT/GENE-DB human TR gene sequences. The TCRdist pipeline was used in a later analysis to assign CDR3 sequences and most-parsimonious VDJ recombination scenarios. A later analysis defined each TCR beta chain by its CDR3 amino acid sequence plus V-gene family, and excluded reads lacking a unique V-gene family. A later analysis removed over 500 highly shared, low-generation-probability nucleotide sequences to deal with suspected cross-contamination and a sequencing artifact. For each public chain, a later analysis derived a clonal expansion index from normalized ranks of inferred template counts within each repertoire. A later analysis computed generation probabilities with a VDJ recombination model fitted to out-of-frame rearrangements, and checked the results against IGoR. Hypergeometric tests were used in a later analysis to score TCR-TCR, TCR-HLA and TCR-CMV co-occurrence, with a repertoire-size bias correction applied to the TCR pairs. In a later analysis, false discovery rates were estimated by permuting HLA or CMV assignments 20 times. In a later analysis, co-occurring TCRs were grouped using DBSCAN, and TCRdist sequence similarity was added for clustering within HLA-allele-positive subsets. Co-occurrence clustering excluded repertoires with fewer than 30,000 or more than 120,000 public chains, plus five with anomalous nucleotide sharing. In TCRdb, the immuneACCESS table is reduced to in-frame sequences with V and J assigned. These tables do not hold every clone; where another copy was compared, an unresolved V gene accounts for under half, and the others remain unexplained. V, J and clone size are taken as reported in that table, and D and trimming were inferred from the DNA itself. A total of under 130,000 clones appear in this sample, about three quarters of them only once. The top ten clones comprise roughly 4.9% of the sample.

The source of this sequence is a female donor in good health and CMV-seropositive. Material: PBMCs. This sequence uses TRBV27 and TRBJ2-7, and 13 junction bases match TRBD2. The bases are TGTGCCAGCAGTTTTGTGACTAGCGGGAGGACCTACGAGCAGTACTTC. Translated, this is CASSFVTSGRTYEQYF.